This entry describes one T cell receptor beta chain. Together with a sample-barcoded 5' primer, a J-beta primer mix was included in a second PCR lasting roughly 6 to 12 cycles. Each CDR3 protein gets one entry after TCRdb re-called the 5' RACE reads with MiXCR. The sample contains approximately 800,000 distinct CDR3 sequences, about 45% of which appear only once. This sample is part of a study of blood T cells in healthy people across ages. V lost 3 bases, J lost 0 bases, and 7 bases lay in between. This CDR3 has 13 amino acids. CDR1 DFQATT and CDR2 SNEGSKA come from the germline V gene (reference sequence).

The sequence came from an elderly man in good health. The chain couples TRBV20-1 to TRBJ2-3; D unclear. The material sequenced was blood. In DNA form, the CDR3 reads TGCAGTGCTAGGCCCCTTAGCACAGATACGCAGTATTTT. Encoded protein: CSARPLSTDTQYF.